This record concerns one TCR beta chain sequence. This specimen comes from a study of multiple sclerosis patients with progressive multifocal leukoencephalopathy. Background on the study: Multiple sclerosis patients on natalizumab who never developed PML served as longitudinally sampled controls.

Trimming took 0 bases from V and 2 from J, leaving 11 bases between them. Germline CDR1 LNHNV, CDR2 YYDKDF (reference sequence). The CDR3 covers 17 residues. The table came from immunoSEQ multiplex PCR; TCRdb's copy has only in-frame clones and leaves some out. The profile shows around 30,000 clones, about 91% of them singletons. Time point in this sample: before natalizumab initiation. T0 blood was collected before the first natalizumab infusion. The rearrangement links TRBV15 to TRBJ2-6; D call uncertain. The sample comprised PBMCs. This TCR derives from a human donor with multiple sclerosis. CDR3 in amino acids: CATSRDPTSAGANVLTF. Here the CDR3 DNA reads TGTGCCACCAGCAGAGATCCCACCTCCGCTGGGGCCAACGTCCTGACTTTC.